The 26 T cell receptor beta chains below were found in one sample sequenced in a study of PD-1 blockade in classical Hodgkin lymphoma. Documented time point: cycle 4 day 1 (C4D1), after five to seven weeks of nivolumab. Autologous stem cell transplantation was followed by relapse in every patient, and brentuximab vedotin exposure varied. Clones were read by immunoSEQ multiplex PCR, and TCRdb kept only the in-frame ones, dropping some. The sample contains tens of thousands of clones, 81% of which appear only once. Sequencing used peripheral blood mononuclear cells (PBMCs), obtained before the fourth cycle of nivolumab. Receptors were obtained from a human donor with classical Hodgkin lymphoma.

The rearrangement uses TRBV30 and TRBJ2-7, with 10 positions matching TRBD2. The J segment lost 2 bases and the V segment lost 2 bases, leaving 0 bases of the junction unmatched. Germline CDR1 and CDR2: GTSNPN and SVGIG (reference sequence). The CDR3 sequence is 13 residues long. In DNA, the CDR3 is TGTGCCTGGAGTAGCGGGGGGGCCTACGAGCAGTACTTC. This sequence encodes CAWSSGGAYEQYF.

The genes are TRBV30 and TRBJ2-7, with 8 positions matching TRBD2. This CDR3 has 14 amino acids. The germline V gene has CDR1 GTSNPN and CDR2 SVGIG (reference sequence). J lost 2 bases, V lost 5 bases, and 8 bases had no gene match. In nucleotides, the CDR3 is TGTGCCTGGGGTCTCGGGAGGGGAACCTACGAGCAGTACTTC. Translating gives CAWGLGRGTYEQYF.

The chain combines TRBV5-6 with TRBJ1-2, with 9 nucleotides matching TRBD1. The germline V gene encodes CDR1 SGHDT and CDR2 YYEEEE. Trimming at V came to 4 bases and at J to 6 bases, leaving 7 bases not matched to a gene. This CDR3 region has 14 residues. For the CDR3, the DNA is TGTGCCAGCAGCAGGAAAGACAGGGGGGATGGCTACACCTTC. It encodes CASSRKDRGDGYTF.

Of note for this clone: Other DNA variants within this sample encode the same CDR3. The chain has TRBV27 and TRBJ1-2; maybe TRBD1 (5 bases). CDR3 size: 13 residues. The V gene's germline CDR1 is MNHEY and CDR2 SMNVEV (reference sequence). The germline V and J ends were trimmed by 1 base and 6 bases, with 9 bases remaining between them. For the CDR3, the DNA is TGTGCCAGCAGTTTATTCGGGGGTGATGGCTACACCTTC. Its translation: CASSLFGGDGYTF.

This clone turned up a few times. The chain carries TRBV7-3 and TRBJ2-1; 7 bases agree with TRBD1. The CDR3 runs to 15 residues. V lost 4 bases and J lost 8; bases outside the gene matches: 11. Germline V lookup: CDR1 SGHTA, CDR2 FQGTGA. The CDR3 coding sequence is TGTGCCAGCAGCTCGGGACAGTATTCAGGAGATGAGCAGTTCTTC. Translation gives CASSSGQYSGDEQFF.

The chain employs TRBV27 and TRBJ1-1, with D tentatively TRBD1 (6 bases). CDR1 is MNHEY, CDR2 SMNVEV, per germline (reference sequence). V was clipped by 5 bases and J by 7 bases, with 11 bases between them. This CDR3 contains 12 residues. The CDR3 sequence: CASSAQGIEAFF. The CDR3 DNA reads as TGTGCCAGCAGTGCCCAGGGGATTGAAGCTTTCTTT.

The V gene is TRBV5-4, the J gene TRBJ2-1; D remains ambiguous. The CDR3 consists of 11 residues. Germline-derived CDR1 and CDR2 are SGHNT and YYREEE (reference sequence). Trimming took 3 bases from V and 6 from J, leaving 4 bases between them. CDR3 in amino acids: CASSSPNEQFF. The CDR3, as DNA: TGTGCCAGCAGCTCTCCCAATGAGCAGTTCTTC.

On this clone: The sample has other DNA sequences that encode this CDR3 too. The chain carries TRBV28 and TRBJ1-3; D not certain. The CDR3 length is 14 residues. Trimming shortened V by 3 bases and J by 0 bases, and 6 bases separated the two germline ends. Germline V gene data show CDR1 as MDHEN and CDR2 as SYDVKM. The CDR3 sequence: CASSLTSSGNTIYF. CDR3 nucleotides: TGTGCCAGCAGTTTGACGTCCTCTGGAAACACCATATATTTT.

The chain is built from TRBV7-6 and TRBJ2-1; 9 positions agree with TRBD2. In germline, CDR1 is SGHVS, CDR2 FNYEAQ. J gave up 4 bases and V 6 bases, and 10 bases lay outside the gene matches. There are 16 residues in the CDR3. The CDR3 sequence: CASREGCGRGYNEQFF. CDR3 bases: TGTGCCAGCAGAGAGGGGTGCGGGAGGGGGTACAATGAGCAGTTCTTC.

Written as DNA, the CDR3 is TGCGCCAGCAGTGAAGGGACAGACTATGGCTACACCTTC. The encoded protein is CASSEGTDYGYTF. The chain uses TRBV5-1 and TRBJ1-2; 7 positions match TRBD1. The CDR3 extends over 13 amino acids. The V and J ends lost 5 bases and 3 bases, in that order; junction bases with no gene match: 4. Germline V gene sequence: CDR1 SGHRS, CDR2 YFSETQ.

V and J are TRBV11-3 and TRBJ2-7; 7 bases line up with TRBD1. This CDR3 has 14 amino acids. Germline CDR1 is SGHNT and CDR2 is YENEEA. J was trimmed by 2 bases and V by 4 bases; bases with no gene match: 5. CDR3 DNA: TGTGCCAGCAGCTCCAACAGGGGAACCTACGAGCAGTACTTC. The encoded protein is CASSSNRGTYEQYF.

This chain uses TRBV2 with TRBJ2-7, with 8 positions matching TRBD2. Germline CDR1 is SNHLY and CDR2 is FYNNEI. This CDR3 has 14 amino acids. V lost 3 bases to trimming and J lost 5 bases; unmatched junction nucleotides: 6. The CDR3 is CASSDRGGSNEQYF. The CDR3 DNA reads as TGTGCCAGCAGTGATCGCGGGGGGTCCAACGAGCAGTACTTC. Filled out from reference TRBV2 and TRBJ2-7, the complete variable domain reads EPEVTQTPSHQVTQMGQEVILRCVPISNHLYFYWYRQILGQKVEFLVSFYNNEISEKSEIFDDQFSVERPDGSNFTLKIRSTKLEDSAMYFCASSDRGGSNEQYFGPGTRLTVT.

The J gene is TRBJ2-5, the V gene TRBV15; 10 positions match TRBD1. Losses at the gene ends were 3 bases for V and 1 base for J; bases not matched to a gene: 2. CDR1 and CDR2 from the germline V gene are LNHNV and YYDKDF (reference sequence). This CDR3 contains 15 residues. CDR3 sequence: CATSSRTGGQETQYF. The CDR3 DNA sequence: TGTGCCACCAGCAGCCGGACAGGGGGCCAAGAGACCCAGTACTTC.

This clone is labeled as medium-sized. The rearrangement joins TRBV6-5 to TRBJ1-2; 10 bases match TRBD1. Per germline, CDR1 MNHEY and CDR2 SVGAGI. Trimming at V came to 8 bases and at J to 6 bases, leaving 6 bases not matched to a gene. The CDR3 contains 13 residues. CDR3 residues: CASRQGTGDGYTF. The CDR3 coding sequence is TGTGCCAGCCGACAAGGGACAGGGGATGGCTACACCTTC.

V is TRBV14 and J is TRBJ2-1; D is possibly TRBD1 or TRBD2 (8 bases each). Germline values: CDR1 SGHDN, CDR2 FVKESK. This CDR3 has 19 amino acids. The ends were cut back, 2 bases at V and 4 bases at J, with 24 bases in the middle. The CDR3, as DNA: TGTGCCAGCAGCCAAAGAACGGACAGGGAACTAGCGGCTTACAATGAGCAGTTCTTC. Amino acids: CASSQRTDRELAAYNEQFF.

V and J are TRBV27 and TRBJ1-1; D gene unclear. Germline V gives CDR1 MNHEY, CDR2 SMNVEV (reference sequence). Trimming pared 2 bases from V and 4 bases from J, leaving 11 bases between. This CDR3 is 14 amino acids long. CDR3 sequence reads: CASSLRVKSTEAFF. The DNA of the CDR3 is TGTGCCAGCAGTTTAAGGGTGAAGAGCACTGAAGCTTTCTTT.

This sequence joins TRBV5-1 and TRBJ2-5; D is unclear. The V and J ends lost 0 bases and 2 bases respectively, with 11 bases between them. This CDR3 has 15 residues. CDR1 and CDR2 from the germline V gene are SGHRS and YFSETQ. CDR3 protein: CASSLAGPEQETQYF. The DNA for the CDR3 is TGCGCCAGCAGCTTGGCCGGGCCTGAACAAGAGACCCAGTACTTC.

The chain recombines TRBV19 with TRBJ1-5, with D hard to call. V was pared by 1 base and J by 4 bases, with 11 bases between. Germline values: CDR1 LNHDA, CDR2 SQIVND (reference sequence). The CDR3 has 15 amino acids. DNA for the CDR3: TGTGCCAGTAGTATAGTTCCGGGAACGAATCAGCCCCAGCATTTT. This codes for CASSIVPGTNQPQHF.

The gene calls are TRBV6-1 and TRBJ2-5; 7 nucleotides match TRBD2. The CDR3 totals 17 residues. Losses at the gene ends were 3 bases for V and 1 base for J; bases not matched to a gene: 11. Germline CDR1 is MNHNS and CDR2 is SASEGT. The CDR3 coding sequence is TGTGCCAGCAGTGAGTATGGTCTAGCGGACTTCCAAGAGACCCAGTACTTC. It encodes CASSEYGLADFQETQYF.

J is TRBJ2-1 and V is TRBV28; 12 nucleotides agree with TRBD2. Germline V gives CDR1 MDHEN, CDR2 SYDVKM. This CDR3 is 15 amino acids long. V gave up 7 bases and J gave up 5 bases; unmatched junction bases: 6. The CDR3 spells CASNELAGGNNEQFF. In DNA, the CDR3 is TGTGCCAGCAACGAACTAGCGGGAGGCAACAATGAGCAGTTCTTC.

This chain connects TRBV7-2 to TRBJ2-3, with no clear D. Per germline, CDR1 SGHTA and CDR2 FQGNSA. Trimming removed 5 bases at V and 1 base at J, with 7 bases between. The CDR3 has 13 amino acids. CDR3 nucleotides: TGTGCCAGCAGCATTCTCCGCACAGATACGCAGTATTTT. Translated: CASSILRTDTQYF. Complete variable domain (other parts from reference TRBV7-2 and TRBJ2-3): GAGVSQSPSNKVTEKGKDVELRCDPISGHTALYWYRQSLGQGLEFLIYFQGNSAPDKSGLPSDRFSAERTGGSVSTLTIQRTQQEDSAVYLCASSILRTDTQYFGPGTRLTVL.

The chain couples TRBV6-6 to TRBJ2-3; D not resolved. Trimming removed 5 bases at V and 1 base at J, with 16 bases between. Germline V gene data show CDR1 as MNHNY and CDR2 as SVGAGI (reference sequence). The CDR3 spans 16 residues. In nucleotides, the CDR3 is TGTGCCAGCAGTGCCCTGTCTGGGTCTCGCACAGATACGCAGTATTTT. It codes for CASSALSGSRTDTQYF.

The chain recombines TRBV20-1 with TRBJ2-1, with no clear D. Deletions cut 6 bases from V and 5 bases from J, with 8 bases between. CDR1 DFQATT and CDR2 SNEGSKA come from the germline V gene (reference sequence). The CDR3 runs 11 residues. CDR3 sequence reads: CSAESHNEQFF. CDR3 bases: TGCAGTGCCGAGTCACACAATGAGCAGTTCTTC.

J is TRBJ2-3 and V is TRBV9; a possible D gene is TRBD1 (6 bases). This CDR3 has 14 residues. V lost 0 bases to trimming and J lost 4 bases, with 9 bases between them. Germline V gene data show CDR1 as SGDLS and CDR2 as YYNGEE. As DNA, the CDR3 is TGTGCCAGCAGCGTAGCACAGGGTGCAGATACGCAGTATTTT. Translation gives CASSVAQGADTQYF.

V usage is TRBV5-1 and J usage is TRBJ1-1; the match to TRBD1 covers 8 bases. The CDR3 has 13 amino acids. The V gene end was trimmed by 4 bases and the J gene end by 3 bases; junction bases not matched to a gene: 2. CDR1 is SGHRS, CDR2 YFSETQ, per germline. The CDR3 spells CASSTTGDTEAFF. In nucleotides, the CDR3 is TGCGCCAGCAGCACGACAGGGGACACTGAAGCTTTCTTT.

The rearrangement joins TRBV6-5 to TRBJ1-4; the D is unclear. This CDR3 spans 14 amino acids. Per germline, CDR1 MNHEY and CDR2 SVGAGI. The V and J ends lost 5 bases and 7 bases respectively, with 14 bases between them. The CDR3 spells CASSAGPRGEKLFF. CDR3 DNA: TGTGCCAGCAGTGCCGGGCCTCGAGGTGAAAAACTGTTTTTT.